The sequence of this T cell receptor (beta chain) was determined in a study of blood T cells in healthy people across ages. The authors ran a second PCR of roughly 7 to 11 cycles using a sample-barcoded 5' primer and a J-beta primer mix. One entry per CDR3 protein, called by TCRdb with MiXCR from the 5' RACE reads. The data contain about 680,000 distinct CDR3 sequences, 49% of them singletons. The sample providers were healthy Caucasian people from Russia, aged roughly 6 to 100. The sample holds a few counts of this clonotype. The TCR originated in an older woman in good health. The material sequenced was blood.

The CDR3 loop is CASSPTARGGSGYTF. In DNA, the CDR3 is TGTGCCAGCAGTCCAACCGCGAGGGGGGGGAGCGGCTACACCTTC. V usage is TRBV25-1 and J usage is TRBJ1-2, with D possibly TRBD1 on 6 matching bases. The V gene lost 5 bases and the J gene lost 8 bases, with 21 bases spanning the gap. The CDR3 loop spans 15 amino acids. Germline CDR1 reads MGHDK; CDR2 reads SYGVNS.